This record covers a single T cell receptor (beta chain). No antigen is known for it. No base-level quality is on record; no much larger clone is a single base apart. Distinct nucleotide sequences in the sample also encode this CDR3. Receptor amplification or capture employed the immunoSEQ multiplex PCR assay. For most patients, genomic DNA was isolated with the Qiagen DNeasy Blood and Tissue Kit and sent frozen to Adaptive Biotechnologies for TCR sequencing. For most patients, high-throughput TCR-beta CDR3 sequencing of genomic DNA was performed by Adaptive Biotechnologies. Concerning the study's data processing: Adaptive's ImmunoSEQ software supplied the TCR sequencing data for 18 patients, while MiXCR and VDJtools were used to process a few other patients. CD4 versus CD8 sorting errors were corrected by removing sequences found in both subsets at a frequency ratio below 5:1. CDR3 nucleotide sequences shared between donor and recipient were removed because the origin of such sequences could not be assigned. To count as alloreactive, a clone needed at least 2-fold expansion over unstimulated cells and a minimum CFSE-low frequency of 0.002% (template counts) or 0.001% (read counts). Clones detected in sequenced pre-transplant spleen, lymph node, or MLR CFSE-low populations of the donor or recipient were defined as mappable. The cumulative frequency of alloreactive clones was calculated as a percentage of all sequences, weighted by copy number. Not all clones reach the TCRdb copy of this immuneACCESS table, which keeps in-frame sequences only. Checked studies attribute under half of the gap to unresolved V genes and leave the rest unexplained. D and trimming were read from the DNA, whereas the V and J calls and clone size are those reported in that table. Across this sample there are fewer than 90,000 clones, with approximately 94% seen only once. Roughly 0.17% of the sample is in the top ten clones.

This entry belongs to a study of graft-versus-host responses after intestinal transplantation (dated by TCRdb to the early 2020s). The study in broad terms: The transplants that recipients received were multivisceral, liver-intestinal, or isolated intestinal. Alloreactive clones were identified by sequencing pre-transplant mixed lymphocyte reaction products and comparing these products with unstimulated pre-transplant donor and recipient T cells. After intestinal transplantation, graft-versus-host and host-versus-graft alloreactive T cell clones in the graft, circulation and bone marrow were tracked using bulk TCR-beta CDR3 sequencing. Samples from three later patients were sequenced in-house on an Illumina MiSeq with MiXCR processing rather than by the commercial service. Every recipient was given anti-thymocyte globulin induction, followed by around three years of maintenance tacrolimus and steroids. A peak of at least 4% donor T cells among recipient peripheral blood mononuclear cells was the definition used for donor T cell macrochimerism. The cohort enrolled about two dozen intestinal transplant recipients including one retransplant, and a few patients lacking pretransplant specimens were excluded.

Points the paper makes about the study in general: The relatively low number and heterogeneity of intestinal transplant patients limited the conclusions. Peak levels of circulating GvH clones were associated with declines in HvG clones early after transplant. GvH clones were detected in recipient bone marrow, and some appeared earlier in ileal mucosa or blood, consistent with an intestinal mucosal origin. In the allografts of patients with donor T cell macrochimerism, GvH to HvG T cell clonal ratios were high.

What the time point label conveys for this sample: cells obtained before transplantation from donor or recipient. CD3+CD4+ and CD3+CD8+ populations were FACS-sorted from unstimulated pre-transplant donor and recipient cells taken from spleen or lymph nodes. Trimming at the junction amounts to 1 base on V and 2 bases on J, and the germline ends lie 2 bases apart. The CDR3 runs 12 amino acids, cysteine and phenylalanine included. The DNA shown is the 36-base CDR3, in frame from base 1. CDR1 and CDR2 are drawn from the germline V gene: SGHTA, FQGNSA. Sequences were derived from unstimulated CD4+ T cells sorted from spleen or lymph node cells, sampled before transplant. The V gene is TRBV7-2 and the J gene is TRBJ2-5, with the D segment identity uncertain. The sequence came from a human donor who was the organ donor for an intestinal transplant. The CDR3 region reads CASSLVQETQYF. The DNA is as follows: TGTGCCAGCAGCTTAGTTCAAGAGACCCAGTACTTC.